This T cell receptor beta chain was documented in a study of tumor and adjacent non-tumor tissue in lung cancer. This sample's RNA came from whole unsorted tissue. Distant lung tissue was collected more than 3 cm away from the tumor edge. A modified ARM-PCR protocol with three rounds of nested PCR amplified TCRbeta. TCRdb processed the multiplex PCR reads anew with MiXCR; each CDR3 protein has one entry. The profile shows tens of thousands of distinct CDR3 sequences, 74% of them singletons. The germline V gene has CDR1 MDHEN and CDR2 SYDVKM. This CDR3 has 15 residues. J gave up 5 bases and V 1 base, and 8 bases lay outside the gene matches. Points on this clonotype: It is likely a read error, because the conserved phenylalanine at the end of the CDR3 is missing.

This TCR was recovered from a woman aged 60-70 years with non-small cell lung cancer. The chain links TRBV28 to TRBJ2-7; 7 positions agree with TRBD1. The sequenced sample consisted of distant non-tumor lung tissue. Here the CDR3 DNA reads TGTGCCAGCAGTTTATTAGGGGGACAGATCAACGAGCAGTACTTG. Residues: CASSLLGGQINEQYL.